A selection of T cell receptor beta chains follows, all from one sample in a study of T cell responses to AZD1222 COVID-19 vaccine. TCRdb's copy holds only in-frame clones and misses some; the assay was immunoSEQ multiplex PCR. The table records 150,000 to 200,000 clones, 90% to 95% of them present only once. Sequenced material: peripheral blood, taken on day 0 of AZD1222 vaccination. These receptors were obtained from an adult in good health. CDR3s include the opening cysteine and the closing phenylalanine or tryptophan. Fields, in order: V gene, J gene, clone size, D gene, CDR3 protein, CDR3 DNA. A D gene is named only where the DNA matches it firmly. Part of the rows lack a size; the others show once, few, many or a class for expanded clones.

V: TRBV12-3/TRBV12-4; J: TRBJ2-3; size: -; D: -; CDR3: CASSLWSLDTQYF; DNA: TGTGCCAGCAGTTTGTGGAGTTTGGATACGCAGTATTTT
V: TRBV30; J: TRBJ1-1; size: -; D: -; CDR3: CAWSVSGWDTEAFF; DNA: TGTGCCTGGAGTGTAAGTGGGTGGGACACTGAAGCTTTCTTT
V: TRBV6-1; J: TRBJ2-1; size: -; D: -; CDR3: CASSEASLDRVF; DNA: TGTGCCAGCAGTGAGGCAAGCTTAGATAGGGTCTTC
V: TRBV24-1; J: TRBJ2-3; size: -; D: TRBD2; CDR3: CATGALAGGTDTQYF; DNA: TGTGCCACCGGGGCCCTAGCGGGCGGCACAGATACGCAGTATTTT
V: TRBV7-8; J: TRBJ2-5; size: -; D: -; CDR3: CASSLGASSNPQYF; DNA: TGTGCCAGCAGCTTAGGGGCTAGTTCTAATCCCCAGTACTTC
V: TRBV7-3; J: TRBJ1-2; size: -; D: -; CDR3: CASSYRRGEGYTF; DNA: TGTGCCAGCAGCTATCGGAGGGGTGAGGGCTACACCTTC
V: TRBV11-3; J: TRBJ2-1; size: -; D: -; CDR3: CASSLVSGDEQFF; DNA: TGTGCCAGCAGCTTAGTTTCAGGCGATGAGCAGTTCTTC
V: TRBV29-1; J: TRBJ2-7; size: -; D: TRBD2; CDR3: CSVPLLSGRAGEQYF; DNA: TGCAGCGTTCCACTTCTAAGCGGGAGGGCGGGTGAGCAGTACTTC
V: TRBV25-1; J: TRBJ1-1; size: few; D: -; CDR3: CASSGRGEAGEAFF; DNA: TGTGCCAGCAGTGGCCGGGGGGAGGCTGGGGAAGCTTTCTTT
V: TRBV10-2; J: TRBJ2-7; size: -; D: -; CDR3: CASSTTGAYEQYF; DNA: TGCGCCAGCTCCACGACCGGGGCCTACGAGCAGTACTTC
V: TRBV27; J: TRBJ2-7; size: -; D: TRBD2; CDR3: CASIGRAGEATTYEQYF; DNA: TGTGCCAGCATCGGGCGGGCGGGGGAAGCCACCACCTACGAGCAGTACTTC
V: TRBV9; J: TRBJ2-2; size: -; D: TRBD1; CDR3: CASSAILPGGLTNTGELFF; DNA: TGTGCCAGCAGCGCGATCCTTCCAGGGGGCCTAACCAACACCGGGGAGCTGTTTTTT
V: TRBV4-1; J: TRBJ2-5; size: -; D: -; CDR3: CASSQEGQGGGETQYF; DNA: TGCGCCAGCAGCCAAGAAGGCCAGGGCGGTGGGGAGACCCAGTACTTC
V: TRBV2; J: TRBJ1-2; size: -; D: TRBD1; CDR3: CASSERQGYGYTF; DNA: TGTGCCAGCAGTGAAAGACAGGGATATGGCTACACCTTC
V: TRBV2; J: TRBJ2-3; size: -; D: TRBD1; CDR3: CASKGQLQGFFADTQYF; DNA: TGTGCCAGCAAAGGACAATTACAGGGGTTTTTTGCAGATACGCAGTATTTT